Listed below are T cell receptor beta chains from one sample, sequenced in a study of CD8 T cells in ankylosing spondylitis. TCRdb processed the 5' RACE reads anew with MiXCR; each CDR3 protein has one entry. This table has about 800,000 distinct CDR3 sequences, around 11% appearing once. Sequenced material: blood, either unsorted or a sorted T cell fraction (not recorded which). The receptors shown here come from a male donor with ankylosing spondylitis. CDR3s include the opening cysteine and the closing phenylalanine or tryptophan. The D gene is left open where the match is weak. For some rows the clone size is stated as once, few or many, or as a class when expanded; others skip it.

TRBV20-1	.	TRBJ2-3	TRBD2	TGCAGTGCTCCCCGGATGAGCGGGAGGTCCACAGATACGCAGTATTTT	CSAPRMSGRSTDTQYF
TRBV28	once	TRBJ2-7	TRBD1	TGTGCCAGCAGTTTACGACAGGGGGCAGGAATTCCCTACGAGCAGTACTTC	CASSLRQGAGIPYEQYF
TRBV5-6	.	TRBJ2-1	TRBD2	TGTGCCAGCAGCGGAAAGCGGGGGGCTCTATACAATGAGCAGTTCTTC	CASSGKRGALYNEQFF
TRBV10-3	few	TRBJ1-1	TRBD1	TGTGCCGCAGCCGGGACAGGGAGGACTGAAGCTTTCTTT	CAAAGTGRTEAFF
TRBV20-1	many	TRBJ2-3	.	TGCAGTGCCCGTCCGGAGGCCTTCACAGATACGCAGTATTTT	CSARPEAFTDTQYF
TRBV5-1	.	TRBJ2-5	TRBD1	TGCGCCAGCAGCCCGAACCCAGGGGGCCCGGGGACCCAGTACTTC	CASSPNPGGPGTQYF
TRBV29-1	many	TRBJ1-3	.	TGCAGCGTGCAGGAAATCTCTGGAAACACCATATATTTT	CSVQEISGNTIYF
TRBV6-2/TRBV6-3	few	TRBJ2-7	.	TGTGCCAGCAGTTACTTGACCCCTGGCCCCTACGAGCAGTACTTC	CASSYLTPGPYEQYF
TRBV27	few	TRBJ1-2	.	TGTGCCAGCAGTTTTTCAGGGCTCTATGGCTACACCTTC	CASSFSGLYGYTF
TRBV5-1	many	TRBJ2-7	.	TGCGCCAGCAGCAAATTACAGGGTAACTACGAGCAGTACTTC	CASSKLQGNYEQYF
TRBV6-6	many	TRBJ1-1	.	TGTGCCAGCAGTTATCAGCCGAACACTGAAGCTTTCTTT	CASSYQPNTEAFF
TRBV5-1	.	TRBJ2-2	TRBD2	TGCGCCAGCAGCTTGGGACTAGCGGGAGGAAACACCGGGGAGCTGTTTTTT	CASSLGLAGGNTGELFF
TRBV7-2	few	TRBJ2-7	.	TGTGCCAGCAGCTCAGATAACGGACTCTACGAGCAGTACTTC	CASSSDNGLYEQYF
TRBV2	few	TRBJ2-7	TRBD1	TGTGCCAATTTGGAAAGACAGGGGGCTACCTACGAGCAGTACTTC	CANLERQGATYEQYF
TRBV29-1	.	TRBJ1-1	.	TGCAGCCCAAGTTGGGTGGGCACTGAAGCTTTCTTT	CSPSWVGTEAFF
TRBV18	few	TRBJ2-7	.	TGTGCCAGCTCAACGGGTTCCGCCTACGAGCAGTACTTC	CASSTGSAYEQYF
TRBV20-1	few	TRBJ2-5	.	TGCAGTGCTAGAGTTCCACATAGTGCTCAAGAGACCCAGTACTTC	CSARVPHSAQETQYF
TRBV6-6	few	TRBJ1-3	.	TGTGCCAGCAGGGCAGGGAGTGGAAACACCATATATTTT	CASRAGSGNTIYF
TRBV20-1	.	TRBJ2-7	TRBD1	TGCAGTGCTAGAACCTTGGGACAGGGCTACGAGCAGTACTTC	CSARTLGQGYEQYF
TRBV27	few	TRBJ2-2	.	TGTGCCAGCTGGGGGTTGACCGGGGAGCTGTTTTTT	CASWGLTGELFF
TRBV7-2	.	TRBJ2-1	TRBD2	TGTGCCAGCAGCTTAACGACTAGCGGGGCCTACAATGAGCAGTTCTTC	CASSLTTSGAYNEQFF
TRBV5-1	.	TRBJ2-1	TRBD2	TGCGCCAGCAGCGCGGGACTAGCGGGGGGAGGTAATGAGCAGTTCTTC	CASSAGLAGGGNEQFF
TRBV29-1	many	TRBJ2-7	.	TGCAGCGTGGACTATACATCGGGCGAGCAGTACTTC	CSVDYTSGEQYF
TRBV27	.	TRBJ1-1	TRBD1	TGTGCCAGCGGTCTCTACCCAGGGGGCCAGGCTTTCTTT	CASGLYPGGQAFF
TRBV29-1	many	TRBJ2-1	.	TGCAGCGTTGAAGAACCCATCAATGAGCAGTTCTTC	CSVEEPINEQFF
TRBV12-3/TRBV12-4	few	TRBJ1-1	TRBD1	TGTGCCAGCAGTTCGATACCGGGACAGAGCTTTATTAACACTGAAGCTTTCTTT	CASSSIPGQSFINTEAFF
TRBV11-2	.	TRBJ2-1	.	TGTGCCAGCAGCTTAGGACTCTCGAATGAGCAGTTCTTC	CASSLGLSNEQFF
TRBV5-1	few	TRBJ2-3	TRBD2	TGCGCCAGCAGCTTGTCTAGCGGGGGGGCATGGGATACGCAGTATTTT	CASSLSSGGAWDTQYF
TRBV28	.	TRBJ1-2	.	TGTGCCAGCCGATCGGACACCACTAACTATGGCTACACCTTC	CASRSDTTNYGYTF
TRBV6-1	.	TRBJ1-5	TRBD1	TGTGCCAGCAGAGGCCGCTTGAGACAGGGGAGAAGTAATCAGCCCCAGCATTTT	CASRGRLRQGRSNQPQHF
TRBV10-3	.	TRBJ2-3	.	TGTGCCATCAGTGGCTGGACGGCTAGCACAGATACGCAGTATTTT	CAISGWTASTDTQYF
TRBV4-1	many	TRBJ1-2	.	TGCGCCAGCAGCCAAGAAGAAACAGGGAGGTATGGCTACACCTTC	CASSQEETGRYGYTF